This passage covers 17 T cell receptor beta chains from one sample sequenced in a study of T cells in Graves' hyperthyroidism and ophthalmopathy. Amplification of TCR beta CDR3 regions was performed using RNA transcripts as template. A set of HTBI primers served as the primers for a first-round RT-PCR of the TCR CDR3. TCRdb re-analysed the multiplex PCR reads in MiXCR, keeping a single row per CDR3 protein. In the table there are roughly 500,000 distinct CDR3 sequences, about 20% of which are singletons. Sequences were obtained from blood. The receptors stem from a woman in her 70s with Graves' ophthalmopathy.

The count of this clonotype is one. V usage is TRBV9 and J usage is TRBJ2-2; the D call may be TRBD1 or TRBD2 (6 bases each). V lost 3 bases and J 2 bases, leaving 11 bases between the germline ends. The germline gives CDR1 SGDLS, CDR2 YYNGEE. The CDR3 is made up of 15 amino acids. The CDR3: CASSDGGGNTGELFF. In DNA form, the CDR3 reads TGTGCCAGCAGCGACGGAGGGGGTAACACCGGGGAGCTGTTTTTT.

The rearrangement joins TRBV28 to TRBJ1-5; TRBD1 is a possible D gene (6 bases). The CDR3 extends over 15 amino acids. Per germline, CDR1 MDHEN and CDR2 SYDVKM. V was shortened by 6 bases and J by 7 bases, with 19 bases between the two germline ends. Here the CDR3 DNA reads TGTGCCAGCAGACCTCTCACCCACAGGGAACAGCCCCAGCATTTT. It codes for CASRPLTHREQPQHF.

This clonotype was counted ten times or more. This chain joins TRBV4-1 and TRBJ2-7; D gene unclear. V lost 0 bases and J 4 bases, leaving 10 bases between the germline ends. This CDR3 contains 14 residues. Germline V gives CDR1 MGHRA, CDR2 YSYEKL. CDR3 residues: CASSQESARYEQYF. The CDR3 DNA is TGCGCCAGCAGCCAAGAATCCGCTCGATACGAGCAGTACTTC.

This clonotype was detected many times. V is TRBV20-1 and J is TRBJ2-1, with 8 bases that match TRBD2. The V and J ends lost 1 base and 9 bases, in that order; junction bases with no gene match: 5. CDR1 is DFQATT, CDR2 SNEGSKA, per germline (reference sequence). This CDR3 contains 13 residues. CDR3 nucleotide sequence: TGCAGTGCTAGAGCGGGAGGGTCGGGTGAGCAGTTCTTC. Translating it yields CSARAGGSGEQFF.

This clonotype has ten or more counts. J is TRBJ2-1 and V is TRBV12-3 or TRBV12-4; no clear D gene. The length of the CDR3 is 14 residues. Trimming pared 2 bases from V and 5 bases from J, leaving 10 bases between. The CDR3 DNA reads as TGTGCCAGCAGTTTAACAGTTTTGGACAATGAGCAGTTCTTC. Translation gives CASSLTVLDNEQFF.

As regards this clonotype: Sequence at one end of the junction differs from germline and may be a read error. The chain employs TRBV29-1 and TRBJ2-3; tentatively, D is TRBD1 or TRBD2 (5 bases each). CDR1 is SQVTM, CDR2 ANQGSEA, per germline. The CDR3 length is 11 residues. CDR3 in DNA: TGCAGCGTTGAACCGGGGACGACGCGGTATTTT. The encoded protein is CSVEPGTTRYF.

This chain connects TRBV10-3 to TRBJ1-2; maybe TRBD1 (6 bases). Germline CDR1 and CDR2: ENHRY and SYGVKD. The CDR3 length is 15 residues. V was shortened by 6 bases and J by 3 bases, with 17 bases between the two germline ends. CDR3 DNA: TGTGCCATCAGGGAGAGGGGGGGAATAGACTATGGCTACACCTTC. It yields the protein CAIRERGGIDYGYTF.

This clonotype showed up many times. J is TRBJ1-1 and V is TRBV30; D not resolved. The germline V gene has CDR1 GTSNPN and CDR2 SVGIG (reference sequence). The CDR3 contains 13 residues. With 0 bases removed from V and 3 bases from J, the gap between germline ends came to 8 bases. The CDR3: CAWSVFIYTEAFF. The CDR3, as DNA: TGTGCCTGGAGTGTGTTTATATACACTGAAGCTTTCTTT.

The sample holds a few counts of this clonotype. The chain joins TRBV5-1 to TRBJ1-1; D perhaps matches TRBD1 (6 bases). This CDR3 has 16 amino acids. From germline, CDR1 is SGHRS and CDR2 YFSETQ. Trimming took off 0 bases at V and 5 bases at J, with 17 bases between the two ends. CDR3 bases: TGCGCCAGCAGCTTGGGAGCAGGGGCCCTGGGGACTGAAGCTTTCTTT. Its translation: CASSLGAGALGTEAFF. The full variable domain, with the rest looked up from reference TRBV5-1 and TRBJ1-1, is KAGVTQTPRYLIKTRGQQVTLSCSPISGHRSVSWYQQTPGQGLQFLFEYFSETQRNKGNFPGRFSGRQFSNSRSEMNVSTLELGDSALYLCASSLGAGALGTEAFFGQGTRLTVV.

V is TRBV15 and J is TRBJ1-5, with D hard to call. Trimming removed 4 bases from V and 4 bases from J, with 5 bases in between. In germline, CDR1 is LNHNV, CDR2 YYDKDF (reference sequence). The CDR3 has 12 amino acids. The CDR3 bases are TGTGCCACCAGCATGGGTAATCAGCCCCAGCATTTT. The encoded protein is CATSMGNQPQHF. Variable domain in full (rest from reference TRBV15 and TRBJ1-5): DAMVIQNPRYQVTQFGKPVTLSCSQTLNHNVMYWYQQKSSQAPKLLFHYYDKDFNNEADTPDNFQSRRPNTSFCFLDIRSPGLGDTAMYLCATSMGNQPQHFGDGTRLSIL.

There are a few counts of this clonotype. V and J are TRBV20-1 and TRBJ2-1, with D hard to call. The CDR3 loop spans 10 amino acids. The germline CDR1 and CDR2 sequences are DFQATT and SNEGSKA (reference sequence). In nucleotides, the CDR3 is TGCCATACACAAGGCAATGAGCAGTTCTTC. This gives the protein CHTQGNEQFF.

This rearrangement joins TRBV6-1 to TRBJ2-1, with D perhaps TRBD2 (6 bases). V gave up 3 bases and J gave up 9 bases, with 18 bases separating them. The CDR3 runs 15 residues. CDR1 is MNHNS and CDR2 is SASEGT in the germline V gene. CDR3 region: CASSEGDSYSREQFF. In DNA form, the CDR3 reads TGTGCCAGCAGTGAGGGGGACTCCTATTCGCGTGAGCAGTTCTTC.

This clonotype was seen at least ten times. The rearrangement joins TRBV20-1 to TRBJ2-1; 12 bases line up with TRBD2. There are 15 residues in the CDR3. V lost 4 bases and J lost 5; bases outside the gene matches: 6. Per germline, CDR1 DFQATT and CDR2 SNEGSKA (reference sequence). As DNA, the CDR3 is TGCAGTGCTAAGGACACTAGCGGGGGGAACAATGAGCAGTTCTTC. It yields the protein CSAKDTSGGNNEQFF.

The J gene is TRBJ2-3, the V gene TRBV7-9; TRBD2 matches 9 bases. Losses at the gene ends were 3 bases for V and 4 bases for J; bases not matched to a gene: 5. The germline CDR1 and CDR2 sequences are SEHNR and FQNEAQ (reference sequence). The CDR3 sequence is 15 residues long. CDR3 DNA: TGTGCCAGCAGCTTCAAGCGGGAGGTTGCAGATACGCAGTATTTT. Translation gives CASSFKREVADTQYF.

V and J are TRBV9 and TRBJ1-2; the D gene is possibly TRBD1 (5 bases). V was shortened by 2 bases and J by 6 bases, with 11 bases between the two germline ends. This CDR3 contains 13 residues. Germline-derived CDR1 and CDR2 are SGDLS and YYNGEE. CDR3 residues: CASSVGGANGYTF. Written as DNA, the CDR3 is TGTGCCAGCAGCGTCGGTGGGGCAAATGGCTACACCTTC. Using reference TRBV9 and TRBJ1-2 for the parts outside the CDR3, the full variable domain is DSGVTQTPKHLITATGQRVTLRCSPRSGDLSVYWYQQSLDQGLQFLIQYYNGEERAKGNILERFSAQQFPDLHSELNLSSLELGDSALYFCASSVGGANGYTFGSGTRLTVV.

This clonotype was seen a handful of times. Relative to the germline gene, one junction end is altered; a read error may explain this. The chain joins TRBV6-1 to TRBJ2-5, with 7 bases aligning to TRBD1. CDR1 and CDR2 from the germline V gene are MNHNS and SASEGT. There are 16 residues in the CDR3. Here the CDR3 DNA reads TGTGCCAGCAGGCTACCGGGACAGTCGTACCAGGAGACCCAGTACTTC. Protein product: CASRLPGQSYQETQYF.

The sample holds many counts of this clonotype. The chain employs TRBV28 and TRBJ2-1; 11 bases are shared with TRBD2. This CDR3 region has 15 residues. The V gene's germline CDR1 is MDHEN and CDR2 SYDVKM. The junction had 2 bases not matched to a gene; V was cut back by 6 bases and J by 1 base. The CDR3 sequence: CASRASGRSYNEQFF. CDR3 DNA sequence: TGTGCCAGCAGGGCTAGCGGGAGGTCCTACAATGAGCAGTTCTTC.